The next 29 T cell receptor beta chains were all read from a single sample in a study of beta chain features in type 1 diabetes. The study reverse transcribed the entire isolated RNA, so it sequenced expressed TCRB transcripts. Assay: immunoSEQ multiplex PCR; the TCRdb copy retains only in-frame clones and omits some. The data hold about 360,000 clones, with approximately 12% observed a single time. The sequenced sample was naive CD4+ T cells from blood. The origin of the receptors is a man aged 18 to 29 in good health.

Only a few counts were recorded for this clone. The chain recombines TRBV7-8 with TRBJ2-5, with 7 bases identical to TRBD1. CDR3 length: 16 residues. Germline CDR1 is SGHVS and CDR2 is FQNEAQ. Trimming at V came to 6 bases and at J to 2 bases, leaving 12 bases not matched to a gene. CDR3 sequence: CASSFAPGQVQETQYF. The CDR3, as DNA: TGTGCCAGCAGTTTCGCCCCCGGACAGGTTCAAGAGACCCAGTACTTC. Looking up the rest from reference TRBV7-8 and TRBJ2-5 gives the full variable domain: GAGVSQSPRYKVAKRGQDVALRCDPISGHVSLFWYQQALGQGPEFLTYFQNEAQLDKSGLPSDRFFAERPEGSVSTLKIQRTQQEDSAVYLCASSFAPGQVQETQYFGPGTRLLVL.

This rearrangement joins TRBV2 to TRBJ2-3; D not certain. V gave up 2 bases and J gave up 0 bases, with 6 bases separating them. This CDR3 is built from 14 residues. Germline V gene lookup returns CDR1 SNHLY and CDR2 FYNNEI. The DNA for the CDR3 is TGTGCCAGCAGTGAAAGTAGTAGCACAGATACGCAGTATTTT. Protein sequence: CASSESSSTDTQYF.

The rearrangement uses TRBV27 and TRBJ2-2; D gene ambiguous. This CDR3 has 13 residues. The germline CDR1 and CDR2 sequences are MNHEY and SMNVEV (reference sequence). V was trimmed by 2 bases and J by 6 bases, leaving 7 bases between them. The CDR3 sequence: CASSLMRSGELFF. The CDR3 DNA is TGTGCCAGCAGTTTAATGCGCTCCGGGGAGCTGTTTTTT.

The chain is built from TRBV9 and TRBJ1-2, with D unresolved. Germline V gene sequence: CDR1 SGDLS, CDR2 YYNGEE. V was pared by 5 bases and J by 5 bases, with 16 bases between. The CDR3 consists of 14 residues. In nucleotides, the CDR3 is TGTGCCAGCAGAGCGGACGGCCTTAGGTATGGCTACACCTTC. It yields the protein CASRADGLRYGYTF.

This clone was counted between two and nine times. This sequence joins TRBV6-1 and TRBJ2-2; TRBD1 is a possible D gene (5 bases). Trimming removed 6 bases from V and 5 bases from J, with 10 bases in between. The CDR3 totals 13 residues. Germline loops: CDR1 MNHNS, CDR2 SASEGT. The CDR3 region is CASSFQGTGELFF. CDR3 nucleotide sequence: TGTGCCAGCAGCTTCCAGGGAACCGGGGAGCTGTTTTTT.

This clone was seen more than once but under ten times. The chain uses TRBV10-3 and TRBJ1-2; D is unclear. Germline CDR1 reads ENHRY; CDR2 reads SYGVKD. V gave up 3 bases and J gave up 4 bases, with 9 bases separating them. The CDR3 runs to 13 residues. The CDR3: CAISDEGAYGYTF. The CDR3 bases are TGTGCCATCAGTGATGAGGGTGCCTATGGCTACACCTTC.

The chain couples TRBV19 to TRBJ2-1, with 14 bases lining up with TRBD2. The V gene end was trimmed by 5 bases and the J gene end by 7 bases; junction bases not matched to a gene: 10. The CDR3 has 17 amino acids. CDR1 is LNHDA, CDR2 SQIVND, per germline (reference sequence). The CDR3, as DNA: TGTGCCAGTAGTGCCCGACTAGCGGGGGGGTTTCAAAATGAGCAGTTCTTC. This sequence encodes CASSARLAGGFQNEQFF. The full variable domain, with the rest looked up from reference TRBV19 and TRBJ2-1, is DGGITQSPKYLFRKEGQNVTLSCEQNLNHDAMYWYRQDPGQGLRLIYYSQIVNDFQKGDIAEGYSVSREKKESFPLTVTSAQKNPTAFYLCASSARLAGGFQNEQFFGPGTRLTVL.

CDR3 in DNA: TGTGCCAGCAGTGAACACAGGAGGGCTGAAGCTTTCTTT. Translating gives CASSEHRRAEAFF. This chain connects TRBV6-1 to TRBJ1-1, with a tentative D call TRBD1 (5 bases). Trimming shortened V by 2 bases and J by 6 bases, and 10 bases separated the two germline ends. CDR1 is MNHNS and CDR2 is SASEGT in the germline V gene. The CDR3 length is 13 residues.

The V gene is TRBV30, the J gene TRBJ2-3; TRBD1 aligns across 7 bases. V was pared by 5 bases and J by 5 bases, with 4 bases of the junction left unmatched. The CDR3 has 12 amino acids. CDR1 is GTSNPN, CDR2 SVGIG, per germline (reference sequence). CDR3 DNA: TGTGCCTGGGGGGACAGCCGAGATACGCAGTATTTT. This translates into CAWGDSRDTQYF.

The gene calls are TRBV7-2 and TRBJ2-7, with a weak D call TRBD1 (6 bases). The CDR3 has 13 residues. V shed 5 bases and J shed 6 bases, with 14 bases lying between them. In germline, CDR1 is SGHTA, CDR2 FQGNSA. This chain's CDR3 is CASSPGVLGEQYF. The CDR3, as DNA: TGTGCCAGCAGCCCAGGGGTCCTGGGCGAGCAGTACTTC.

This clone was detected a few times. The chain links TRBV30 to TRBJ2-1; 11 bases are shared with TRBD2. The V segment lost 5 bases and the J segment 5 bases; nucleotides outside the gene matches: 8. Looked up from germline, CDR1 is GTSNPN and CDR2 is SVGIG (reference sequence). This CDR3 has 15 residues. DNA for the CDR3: TGTGCCTGGGGGAGGGGACTAGCGGTTGACAATGAGCAGTTCTTC. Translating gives CAWGRGLAVDNEQFF. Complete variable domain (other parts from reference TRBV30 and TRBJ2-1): SQTIHQWPATLVQPVGSPLSLECTVEGTSNPNLYWYRQAAGRGLQLLFYSVGIGQISSEVPQNLSASRPQDRQFILSSKKLLLSDSGFYLCAWGRGLAVDNEQFFGPGTRLTVL.

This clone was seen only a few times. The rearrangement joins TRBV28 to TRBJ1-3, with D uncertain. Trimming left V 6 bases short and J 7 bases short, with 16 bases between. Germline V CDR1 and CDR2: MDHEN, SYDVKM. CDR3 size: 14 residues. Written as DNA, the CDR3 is TGTGCCAGCAGCCGCCAAGCCTCCCGGAACACCATATATTTT. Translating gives CASSRQASRNTIYF.

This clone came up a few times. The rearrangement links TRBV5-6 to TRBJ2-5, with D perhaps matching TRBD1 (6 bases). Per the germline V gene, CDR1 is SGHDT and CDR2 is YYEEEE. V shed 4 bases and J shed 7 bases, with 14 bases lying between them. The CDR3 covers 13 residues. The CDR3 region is CASSAGQYATQYF. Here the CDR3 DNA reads TGTGCCAGCAGCGCAGGACAGTATGCGACCCAGTACTTC.

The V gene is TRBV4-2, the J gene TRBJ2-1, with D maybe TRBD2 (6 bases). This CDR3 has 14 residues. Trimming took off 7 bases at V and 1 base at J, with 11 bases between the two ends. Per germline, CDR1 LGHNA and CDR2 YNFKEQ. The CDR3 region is CASKDGRSYNEQFF. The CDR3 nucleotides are TGTGCCAGCAAGGACGGGAGATCCTACAATGAGCAGTTCTTC.

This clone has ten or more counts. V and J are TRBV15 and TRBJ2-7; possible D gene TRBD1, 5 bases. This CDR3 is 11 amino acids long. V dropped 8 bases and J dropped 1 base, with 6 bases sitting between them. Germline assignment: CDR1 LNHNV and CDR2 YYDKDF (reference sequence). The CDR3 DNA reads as TGTGCCACCGGACATTCCTACGAGCAGTACTTC. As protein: CATGHSYEQYF.

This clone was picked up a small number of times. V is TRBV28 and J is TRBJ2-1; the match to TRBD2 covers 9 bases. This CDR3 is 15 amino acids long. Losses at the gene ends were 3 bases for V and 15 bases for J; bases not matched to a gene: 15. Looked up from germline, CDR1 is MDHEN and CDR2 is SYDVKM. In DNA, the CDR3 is TGTGCCAGCAGTTTTACGGGACTAGCAGGGATGAAGCGGTTCTTC. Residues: CASSFTGLAGMKRFF.

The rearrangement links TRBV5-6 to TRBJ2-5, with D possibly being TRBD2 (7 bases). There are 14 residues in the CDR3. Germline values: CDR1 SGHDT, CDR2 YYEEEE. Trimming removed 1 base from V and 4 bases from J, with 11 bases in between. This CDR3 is CASSLRGGGETQYF. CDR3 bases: TGTGCCAGCAGCTTGCGAGGGGGGGGAGAGACCCAGTACTTC.

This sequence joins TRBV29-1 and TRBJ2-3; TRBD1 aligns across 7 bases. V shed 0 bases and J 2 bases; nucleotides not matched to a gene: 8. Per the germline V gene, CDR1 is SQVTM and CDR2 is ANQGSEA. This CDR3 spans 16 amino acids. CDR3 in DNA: TGCAGCGTTGAAGAGTGGGACAGACGCTCCACAGATACGCAGTATTTT. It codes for CSVEEWDRRSTDTQYF.

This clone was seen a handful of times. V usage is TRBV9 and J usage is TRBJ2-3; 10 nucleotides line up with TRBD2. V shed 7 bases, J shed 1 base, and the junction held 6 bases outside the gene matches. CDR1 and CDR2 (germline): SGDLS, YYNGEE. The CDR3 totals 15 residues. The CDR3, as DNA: TGTGCCAGCGGCATAGCGGGAGGACGCACAGATACGCAGTATTTT. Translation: CASGIAGGRTDTQYF.

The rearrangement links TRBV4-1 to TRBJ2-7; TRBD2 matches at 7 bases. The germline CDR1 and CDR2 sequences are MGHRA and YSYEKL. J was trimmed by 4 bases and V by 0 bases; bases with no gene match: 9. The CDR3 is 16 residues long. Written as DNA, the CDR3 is TGCGCCAGCAGCCAAGAAAGGTCGGGAGGAAAGTACGAGCAGTACTTC. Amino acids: CASSQERSGGKYEQYF.

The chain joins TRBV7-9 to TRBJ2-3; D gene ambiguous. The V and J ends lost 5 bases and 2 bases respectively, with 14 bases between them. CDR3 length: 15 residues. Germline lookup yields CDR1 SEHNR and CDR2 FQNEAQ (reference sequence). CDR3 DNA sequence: TGTGCCAGCAGCCCAGAAAACAGTTACACAGATACGCAGTATTTT. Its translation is CASSPENSYTDTQYF.

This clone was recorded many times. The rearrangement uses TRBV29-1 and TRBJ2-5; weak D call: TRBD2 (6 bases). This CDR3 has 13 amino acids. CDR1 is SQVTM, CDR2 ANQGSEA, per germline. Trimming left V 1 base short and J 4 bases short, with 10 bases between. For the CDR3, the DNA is TGCAGCGTTGAAGTGCAGGGAGGAGAGACCCAGTACTTC. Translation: CSVEVQGGETQYF.

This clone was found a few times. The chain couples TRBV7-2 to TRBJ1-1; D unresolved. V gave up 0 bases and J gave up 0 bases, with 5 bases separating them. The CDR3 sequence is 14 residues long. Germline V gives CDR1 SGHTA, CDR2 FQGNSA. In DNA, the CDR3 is TGTGCCAGCAGCTTAGCCAGGTTGAACACTGAAGCTTTCTTT. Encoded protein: CASSLARLNTEAFF. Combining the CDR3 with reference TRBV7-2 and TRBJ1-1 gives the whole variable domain GAGVSQSPSNKVTEKGKDVELRCDPISGHTALYWYRQSLGQGLEFLIYFQGNSAPDKSGLPSDRFSAERTGGSVSTLTIQRTQQEDSAVYLCASSLARLNTEAFFGQGTRLTVV.

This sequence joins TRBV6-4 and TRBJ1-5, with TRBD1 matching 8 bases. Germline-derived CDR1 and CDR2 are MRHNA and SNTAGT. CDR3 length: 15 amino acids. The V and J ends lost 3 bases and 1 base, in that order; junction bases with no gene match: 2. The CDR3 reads CASSETGDSNQPQHF. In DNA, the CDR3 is TGTGCCAGCAGTGAGACAGGGGACAGCAATCAGCCCCAGCATTTT.

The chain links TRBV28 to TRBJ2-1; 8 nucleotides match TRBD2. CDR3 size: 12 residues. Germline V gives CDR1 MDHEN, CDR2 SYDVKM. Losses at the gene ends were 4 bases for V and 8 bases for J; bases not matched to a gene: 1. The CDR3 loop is CASSSGGYEQFF. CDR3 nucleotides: TGTGCCAGCAGTTCGGGGGGGTATGAGCAGTTCTTC.

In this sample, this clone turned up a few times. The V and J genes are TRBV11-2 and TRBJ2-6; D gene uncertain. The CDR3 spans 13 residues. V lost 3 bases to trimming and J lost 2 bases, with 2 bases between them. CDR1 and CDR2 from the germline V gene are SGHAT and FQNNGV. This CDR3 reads CASSFTGANVLTF. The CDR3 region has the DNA TGTGCCAGCAGCTTCACTGGGGCCAACGTCCTGACTTTC.

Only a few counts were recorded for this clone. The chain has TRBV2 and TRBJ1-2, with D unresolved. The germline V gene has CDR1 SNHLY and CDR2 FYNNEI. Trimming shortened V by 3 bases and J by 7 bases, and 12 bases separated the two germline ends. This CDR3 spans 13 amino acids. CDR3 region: CASSDHRVRGYTF. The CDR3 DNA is TGTGCCAGCAGTGACCACAGAGTTCGTGGCTACACCTTC.

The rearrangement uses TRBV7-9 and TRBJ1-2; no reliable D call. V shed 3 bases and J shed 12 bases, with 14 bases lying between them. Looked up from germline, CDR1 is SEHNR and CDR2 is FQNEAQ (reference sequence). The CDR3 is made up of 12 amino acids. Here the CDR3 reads CASSFSTWEHTF. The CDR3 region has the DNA TGTGCCAGCAGCTTTTCAACATGGGAGCACACCTTC. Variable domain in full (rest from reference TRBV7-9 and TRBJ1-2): DTGVSQNPRHKITKRGQNVTFRCDPISEHNRLYWYRQTLGQGPEFLTYFQNEAQLEKSRLLSDRFSAERPKGSFSTLEIQRTEQGDSAMYLCASSFSTWEHTFGSGTRLTVV.

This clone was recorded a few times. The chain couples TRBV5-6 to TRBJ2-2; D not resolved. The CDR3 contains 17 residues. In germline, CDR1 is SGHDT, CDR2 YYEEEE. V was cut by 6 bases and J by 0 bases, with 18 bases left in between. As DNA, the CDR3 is TGTGCCAGCAAGAGCGAGATGTTGCCCCCGAACACCGGGGAGCTGTTTTTT. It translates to CASKSEMLPPNTGELFF.